This T cell receptor (beta chain) derives from a study of T cell responses to AZD1222 COVID-19 vaccine. Study-level points and caveats: Repertoire sampling happened only post peak T cell response.

Sequencing used immunoSEQ multiplex PCR; TCRdb keeps in-frame clones, though not all of them. The sample includes around 99,000 clones, approximately 91% of them seen just once. The germline gives CDR1 MNHEY, CDR2 SVGAGI. V lost 7 bases and J lost 2, with 12 bases in between. This CDR3 has 13 residues. This clone was counted a single time. What it recognizes is unknown. This clonotype was obtained from an adult in good health. The starting material was peripheral blood, obtained on day 0 of AZD1222 vaccination. This chain joins TRBV6-5 and TRBJ2-7; no firm D call. Here the CDR3 reads CASTPWGPYEQYV. Here the CDR3 DNA reads TGTGCCAGCACCCCGTGGGGTCCCTACGAGCAGTACGTC.